The entry below gives a single T cell receptor beta chain sequence along with its context. Its antigen is unidentified. Assay: immunoSEQ multiplex PCR; the TCRdb copy retains only in-frame clones and omits some. Here the sample spans around 20,000 clones, 79% being singletons. This sample was included in a study of neoadjuvant nivolumab and ipilimumab in lung cancer. Study-wide results and limits: From pretherapy to surgery, tumor richness and clonality rose with dual therapy.

The CDR3 runs 15 residues. Trimming cost V 4 bases and J 6 bases, with 16 bases left between them. Germline CDR1 KGHSH, CDR2 LQKENI. This receptor was taken from an adult with non-small cell lung cancer. V and J are TRBV18 and TRBJ2-1; D remains unclear. This sample comprised tumor tissue, obtained after neoadjuvant nivolumab, alone or with ipilimumab, at or shortly before surgery. The CDR3 DNA follows: TGTGCCAGCTCACGTGGAGACTTGAATATCAATGAGCAGTTCTTC. Translated: CASSRGDLNINEQFF.